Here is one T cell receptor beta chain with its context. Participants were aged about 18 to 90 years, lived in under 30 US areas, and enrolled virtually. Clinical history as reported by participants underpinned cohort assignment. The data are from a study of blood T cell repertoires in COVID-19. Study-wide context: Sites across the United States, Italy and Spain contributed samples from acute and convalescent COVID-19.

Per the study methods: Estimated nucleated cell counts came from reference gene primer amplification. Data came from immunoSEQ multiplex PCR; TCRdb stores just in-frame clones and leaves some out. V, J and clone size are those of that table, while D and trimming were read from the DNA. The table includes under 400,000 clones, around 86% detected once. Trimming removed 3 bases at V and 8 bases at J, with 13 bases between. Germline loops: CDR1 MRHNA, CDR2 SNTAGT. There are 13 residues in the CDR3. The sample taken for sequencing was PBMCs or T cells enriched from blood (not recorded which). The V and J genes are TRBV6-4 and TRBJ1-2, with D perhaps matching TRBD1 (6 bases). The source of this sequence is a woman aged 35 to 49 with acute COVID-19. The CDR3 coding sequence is TGTGCCAGCAGTGAAGCAGGGGTAGGAGGCTACACCTTC. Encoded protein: CASSEAGVGGYTF.